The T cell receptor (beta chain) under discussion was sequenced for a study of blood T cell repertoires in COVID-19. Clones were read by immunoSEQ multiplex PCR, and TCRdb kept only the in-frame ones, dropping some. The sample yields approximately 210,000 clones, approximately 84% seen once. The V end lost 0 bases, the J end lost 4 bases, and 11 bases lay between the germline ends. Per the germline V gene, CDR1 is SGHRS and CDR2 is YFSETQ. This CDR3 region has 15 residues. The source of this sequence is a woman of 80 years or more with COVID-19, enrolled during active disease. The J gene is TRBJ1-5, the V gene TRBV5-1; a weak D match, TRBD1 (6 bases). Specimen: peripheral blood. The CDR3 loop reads CASSLAGVENQPQHF. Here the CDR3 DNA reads TGCGCCAGCAGCTTGGCAGGGGTTGAGAATCAGCCCCAGCATTTT.